These 17 T cell receptor beta chains were sequenced from one sample in a study of Graves' ophthalmopathy and Graves' hyperthyroidism. The authors amplified TCR beta CDR3 regions, and they did so from RNA transcripts for repertoire sequencing. HTBI primers were used in a first-round RT-PCR, which preceded a second-round multiplex PCR. From the multiplex PCR reads, TCRdb called clonotypes with MiXCR, one entry per CDR3 protein. The data contain about 740,000 distinct CDR3 sequences, roughly two fifths of them singletons. Input material: peripheral blood. The receptor set was obtained from an adult man with Graves' ophthalmopathy.

This clonotype occurred once. The rearrangement uses TRBV20-1 and TRBJ1-5; 8 bases are a match to TRBD1. The CDR3 length is 12 residues. The V and J ends lost 6 bases and 11 bases, in that order; junction bases with no gene match: 9. CDR1 is DFQATT, CDR2 SNEGSKA, per germline (reference sequence). CDR3 DNA sequence: TGCAGTGCGCGGACAGGGAGAGAGACCCAGCATTTT. It encodes CSARTGRETQHF.

The chain joins TRBV6-6 to TRBJ2-5, with 8 nucleotides matching TRBD2. This CDR3 has 12 amino acids. CDR1 MNHNY and CDR2 SVGAGI come from the germline V gene (reference sequence). As DNA, the CDR3 is TGTGCGGTAGCGGGAATCCAAGAGACCCAGTACTTC. Protein product: CAVAGIQETQYF.

The chain joins TRBV6-9 to TRBJ2-7; D is perhaps TRBD2 (6 bases). Trimming shortened V by 8 bases and J by 1 base, and 18 bases separated the two germline ends. The germline CDR1 and CDR2 sequences are MNHGY and SVAAGI. This CDR3 has 15 residues. The CDR3 DNA reads as TGTGCCAGCGGAAGGCCGGCTAGCGCATCCTACGAGCAGTACTTC. Its translation is CASGRPASASYEQYF.

Here the CDR3 DNA reads TGCAGTGATAACCTGGAAGGGGGCACTGAAGCTTTCTTT. Protein: CSDNLEGGTEAFF. The V call is TRBV29-1, the J call TRBJ1-1, with a weak D call TRBD1 (6 bases). The length of the CDR3 is 13 residues. Per the germline V gene, CDR1 is SQVTM and CDR2 is ANQGSEA.

This clonotype was seen repeatedly, ten times or more. The gene calls are TRBV7-3 and TRBJ2-6; 7 bases line up with TRBD1. This CDR3 contains 18 residues. Trimming took 5 bases from V and 0 from J; bases not matched to a gene: 10. CDR1 and CDR2 (germline): SGHTA, FQGTGA. CDR3 amino acids: CASSQQGPLSSGANVLTF. CDR3 nucleotide sequence: TGTGCCAGCAGCCAACAGGGGCCCCTGAGCTCTGGGGCCAACGTCCTGACTTTC.

The sample holds many counts of this clonotype. The chain recombines TRBV20-1 with TRBJ1-2; TRBD1 might be the D (6 bases). Germline CDR1 and CDR2: DFQATT and SNEGSKA (reference sequence). V lost 1 base and J 7 bases, leaving 13 bases between the germline ends. This CDR3 is built from 13 residues. The CDR3 nucleotides are TGCAGTGCTAGAGTGCCAGGGGAAGGTGGCTACACCTTC. Translation gives CSARVPGEGGYTF.

In this sample, this clonotype turned up many times. CDR3 in DNA: TGTGCCAGCAGTCCTTCAGGGGGCCGTGAGACCCAGTACTTC. Protein sequence: CASSPSGGRETQYF. The chain recombines TRBV28 with TRBJ2-5, with 8 positions matching TRBD1. The CDR3 loop spans 14 amino acids. V shed 5 bases and J 5 bases; nucleotides not matched to a gene: 7. Germline CDR1 is MDHEN and CDR2 is SYDVKM.

This clonotype was detected many times. The rearrangement joins TRBV7-9 to TRBJ2-7, with 10 positions matching TRBD1. Germline CDR1 SEHNR, CDR2 FQNEAQ (reference sequence). CDR3 size: 15 residues. V lost 5 bases and J lost 6; bases outside the gene matches: 10. The CDR3 DNA follows: TGTGCCAGCAGCGCCACGGGACAGGGGTTGGGCGAGCAGTACTTC. Encoded protein: CASSATGQGLGEQYF.

This clonotype was observed a few times. The chain carries TRBV2 and TRBJ1-1; perhaps TRBD1 as D (6 bases). The CDR3 runs 12 residues. V shed 8 bases and J shed 0 bases, with 7 bases lying between them. Germline V CDR1 and CDR2: SNHLY, FYNNEI. The CDR3 reads CASGQMNTEAFF. The CDR3 coding sequence is TGTGCCAGCGGACAGATGAACACTGAAGCTTTCTTT.

This clonotype has at least ten counts. The chain joins TRBV6-5 to TRBJ2-5; 9 nucleotides match TRBD1. V shed 4 bases, J shed 4 bases, and the junction held 7 bases outside the gene matches. This CDR3 region has 15 residues. Germline V gene sequence: CDR1 MNHEY, CDR2 SVGAGI. This CDR3 reads CASSSTTGGGETQYF. CDR3 sequence (DNA): TGTGCCAGCAGTTCGACCACAGGGGGCGGAGAGACCCAGTACTTC.

This clonotype was detected ten times or more. The chain has TRBV29-1 and TRBJ2-5; 14 bases match TRBD2. V lost 6 bases to trimming and J lost 4 bases; unmatched junction nucleotides: 4. Germline lookup yields CDR1 SQVTM and CDR2 ANQGSEA. This CDR3 is 14 amino acids long. The CDR3 spells CSVGGTSGGETQYF. For the CDR3, the DNA is TGCAGCGTAGGCGGGACTAGCGGGGGAGAGACCCAGTACTTC.

Only a few counts were recorded for this clonotype. The rearrangement joins TRBV9 to TRBJ1-2; unclear D gene. CDR3 length: 16 amino acids. Per germline, CDR1 SGDLS and CDR2 YYNGEE. V was clipped by 4 bases and J by 4 bases, with 20 bases between them. CDR3 in DNA: TGTGCCAGCAGCCCCCACTCCGGTGGTTCAGGCTATGGCTACACCTTC. Amino acid sequence: CASSPHSGGSGYGYTF.

The chain has TRBV29-1 and TRBJ1-4; D unresolved. This CDR3 spans 16 amino acids. With 6 bases removed from V and 5 bases from J, the gap between germline ends came to 22 bases. Germline V gene data show CDR1 as SQVTM and CDR2 as ANQGSEA. CDR3 amino acids: CSVDRRTGEGNEKLFF. Here the CDR3 DNA reads TGCAGCGTAGATCGACGGACCGGGGAGGGAAATGAAAAACTGTTTTTT.

This clonotype was observed a few times. The chain employs TRBV7-9 and TRBJ2-2; D gene unclear. This CDR3 is 14 amino acids long. Germline values: CDR1 SEHNR, CDR2 FQNEAQ (reference sequence). With 3 bases removed from V and 5 bases from J, the gap between germline ends came to 10 bases. The CDR3 nucleotides are TGTGCCAGCAGCTTTACTGTGGGTACCGGGGAGCTGTTTTTT. This codes for CASSFTVGTGELFF.

The rearrangement links TRBV7-8 to TRBJ1-3; D ambiguous. Germline V gives CDR1 SGHVS, CDR2 FQNEAQ. The CDR3 has 14 amino acids. Trimming left V 6 bases short and J 5 bases short, with 14 bases between. The CDR3 here is CASSEAGDRNTIYF. Here the CDR3 DNA reads TGTGCCAGCAGTGAGGCGGGTGACAGAAACACCATATATTTT.

In this sample, this clonotype turned up many times. The chain combines TRBV19 with TRBJ2-7; D gene ambiguous. The CDR3 totals 13 residues. With 3 bases removed from V and 2 bases from J, the gap between germline ends came to 8 bases. Germline values: CDR1 LNHDA, CDR2 SQIVND (reference sequence). The CDR3: CASSMRTTYEQYF. CDR3 DNA sequence: TGTGCCAGTAGTATGAGGACCACCTACGAGCAGTACTTC.

The chain recombines TRBV20-1 with TRBJ1-1; possibly TRBD1 for D (6 bases). Deletions cut 3 bases from V and 2 bases from J, with 16 bases between. The CDR3 contains 15 residues. From germline, CDR1 is DFQATT and CDR2 SNEGSKA (reference sequence). The CDR3 region has the DNA TGCAGTGCTAGCGAACAGGGTTCGTTTAACACTGAAGCTTTCTTT. Its protein is CSASEQGSFNTEAFF.